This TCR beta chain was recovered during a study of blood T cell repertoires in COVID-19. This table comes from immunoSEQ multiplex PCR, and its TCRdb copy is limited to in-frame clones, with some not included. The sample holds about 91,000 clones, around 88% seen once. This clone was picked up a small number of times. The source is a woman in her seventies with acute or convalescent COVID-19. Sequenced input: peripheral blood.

CDR3 nucleotides: TGCGCCAGCAGCCATGGATATCAGGGGCAAGGGCAGCCCCAGCATTTT. It is translated as CASSHGYQGQGQPQHF. This sequence joins TRBV4-1 and TRBJ1-5; tentatively, D is TRBD1 (6 bases). CDR1 is MGHRA and CDR2 is YSYEKL in the germline V gene. V was trimmed by 3 bases and J by 7 bases, leaving 19 bases between them. The CDR3 runs to 16 residues.